The clone carrying this T cell receptor beta chain has a handful of counts. This CDR3 is built from 16 residues. V was clipped by 7 bases and J by 3 bases, with 21 bases between them. In germline, CDR1 is MGHRA, CDR2 YSYEKL. The sample is drawn from a study of blood T cell repertoires in COVID-19. As for the study in general: COVID-19 samples collected from the United States, Italy and Spain covered acute and convalescent phases. PBMCs, B-cell-depleted T cells, or T cells provided the cDNA or gDNA that made up the material.

In the original workflow: Nucleated cell number was recorded as an estimate derived from reference gene primer amplification. TCRdb keeps only in-frame clones here, not all; method: immunoSEQ multiplex PCR. That table is the source of V, J and clone size, and D and trimming were worked out from the DNA. The sample contains 75,000 to 90,000 clones, around 86% of which appear only once. The sequence was collected from an elderly man with active or convalescent COVID-19. V gene TRBV4-1 combines with J gene TRBJ1-2; tentatively, D is TRBD1 (6 bases). The sequenced sample consisted of peripheral blood. The CDR3 spells CASTEGGAREYYGYTF. The CDR3 DNA reads as TGCGCCAGCACCGAAGGGGGGGCGAGGGAGTACTATGGCTACACCTTC.